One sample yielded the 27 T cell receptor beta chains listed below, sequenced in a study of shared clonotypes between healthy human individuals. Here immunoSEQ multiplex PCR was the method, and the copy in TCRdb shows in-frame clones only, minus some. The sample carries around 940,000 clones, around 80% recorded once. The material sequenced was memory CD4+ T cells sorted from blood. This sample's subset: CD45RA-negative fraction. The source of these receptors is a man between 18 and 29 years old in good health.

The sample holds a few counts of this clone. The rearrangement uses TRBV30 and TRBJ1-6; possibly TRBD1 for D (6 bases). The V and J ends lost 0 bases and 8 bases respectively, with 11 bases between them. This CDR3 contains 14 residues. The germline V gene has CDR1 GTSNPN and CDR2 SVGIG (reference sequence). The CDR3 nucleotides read TGTGCCTGGAGTGTGACAGGATCACATTCACCCCTCCACTTT. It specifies CAWSVTGSHSPLHF.

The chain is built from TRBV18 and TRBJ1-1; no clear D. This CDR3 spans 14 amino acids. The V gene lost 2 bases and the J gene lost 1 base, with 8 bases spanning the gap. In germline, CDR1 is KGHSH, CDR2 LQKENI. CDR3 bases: TGTGCCAGCTCACCATCACGTTCGAACACTGAAGCTTTCTTT. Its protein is CASSPSRSNTEAFF.

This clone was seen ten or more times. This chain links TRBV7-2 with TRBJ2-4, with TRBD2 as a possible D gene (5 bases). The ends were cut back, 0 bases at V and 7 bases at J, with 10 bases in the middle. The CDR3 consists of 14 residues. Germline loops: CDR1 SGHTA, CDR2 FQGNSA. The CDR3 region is CASSLAGAVNIQYF. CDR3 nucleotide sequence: TGTGCCAGCAGCTTAGCGGGAGCGGTGAACATTCAGTACTTC. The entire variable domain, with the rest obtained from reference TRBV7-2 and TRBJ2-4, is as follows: GAGVSQSPSNKVTEKGKDVELRCDPISGHTALYWYRQSLGQGLEFLIYFQGNSAPDKSGLPSDRFSAERTGGSVSTLTIQRTQQEDSAVYLCASSLAGAVNIQYFGAGTRLSVL.

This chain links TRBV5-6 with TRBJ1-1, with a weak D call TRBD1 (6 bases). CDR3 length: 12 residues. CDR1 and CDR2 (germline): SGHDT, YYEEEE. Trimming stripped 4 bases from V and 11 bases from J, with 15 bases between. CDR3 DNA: TGTGCCAGCAGCCTAAGAACAGGGCTGGCTTTCTTT. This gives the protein CASSLRTGLAFF. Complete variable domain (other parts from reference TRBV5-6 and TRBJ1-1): DAGVTQSPTHLIKTRGQQVTLRCSPKSGHDTVSWYQQALGQGPQFIFQYYEEEERQRGNFPDRFSGHQFPNYSSELNVNALLLGDSALYLCASSLRTGLAFFGQGTRLTVV.

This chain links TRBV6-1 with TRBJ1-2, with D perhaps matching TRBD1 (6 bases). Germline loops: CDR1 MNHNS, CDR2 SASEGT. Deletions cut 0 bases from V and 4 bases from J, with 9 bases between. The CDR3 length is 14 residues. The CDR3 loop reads CASSEARTAYGYTF. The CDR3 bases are TGTGCCAGCAGTGAAGCTCGGACAGCCTATGGCTACACCTTC.

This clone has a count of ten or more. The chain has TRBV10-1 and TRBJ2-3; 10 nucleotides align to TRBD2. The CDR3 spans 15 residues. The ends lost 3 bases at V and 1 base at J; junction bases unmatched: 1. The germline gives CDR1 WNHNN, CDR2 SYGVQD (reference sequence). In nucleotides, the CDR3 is TGCGCCAGCAGTGATGGACTAGCGGGCACAGATACGCAGTATTTT. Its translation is CASSDGLAGTDTQYF.

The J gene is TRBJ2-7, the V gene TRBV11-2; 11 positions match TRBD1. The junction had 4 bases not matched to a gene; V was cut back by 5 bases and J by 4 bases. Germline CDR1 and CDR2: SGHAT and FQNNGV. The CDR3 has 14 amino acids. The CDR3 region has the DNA TGTGCCAGCAGCCAGGACAGGGGGCCTTACGAGCAGTACTTC. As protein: CASSQDRGPYEQYF.

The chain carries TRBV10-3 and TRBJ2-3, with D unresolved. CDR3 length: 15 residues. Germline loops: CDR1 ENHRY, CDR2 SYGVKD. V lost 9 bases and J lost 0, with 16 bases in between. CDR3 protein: CAIKEAPQSTDTQYF. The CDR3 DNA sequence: TGTGCCATTAAAGAGGCCCCGCAAAGCACAGATACGCAGTATTTT.

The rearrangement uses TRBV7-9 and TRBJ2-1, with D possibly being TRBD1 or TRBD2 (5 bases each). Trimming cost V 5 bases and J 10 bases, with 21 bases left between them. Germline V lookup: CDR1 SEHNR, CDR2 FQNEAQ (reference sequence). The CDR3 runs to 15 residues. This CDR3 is CASSPEGTAKYEQFF. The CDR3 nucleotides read TGTGCCAGCAGCCCGGAAGGGACGGCTAAATACGAGCAGTTCTTC.

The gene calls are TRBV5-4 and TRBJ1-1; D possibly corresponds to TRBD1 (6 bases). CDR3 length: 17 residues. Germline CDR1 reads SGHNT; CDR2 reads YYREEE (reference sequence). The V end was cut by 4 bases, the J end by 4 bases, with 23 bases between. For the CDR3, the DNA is TGTGCCAGCAGCCTCTCCCAGGGGCCCTACAGTCGCACTGAAGCTTTCTTT. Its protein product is CASSLSQGPYSRTEAFF.

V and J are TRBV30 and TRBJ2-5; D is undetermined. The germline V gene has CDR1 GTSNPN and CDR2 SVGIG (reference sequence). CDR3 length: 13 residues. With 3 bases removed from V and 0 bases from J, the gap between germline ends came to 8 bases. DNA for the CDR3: TGTGCCTGGAGGAGTGGGTACCAAGAGACCCAGTACTTC. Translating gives CAWRSGYQETQYF.

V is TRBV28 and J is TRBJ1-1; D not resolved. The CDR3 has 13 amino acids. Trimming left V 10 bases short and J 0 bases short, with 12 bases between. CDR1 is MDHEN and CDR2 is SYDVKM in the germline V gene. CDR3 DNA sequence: TGTGCCACCTCCGGGTACATGAACACTGAAGCTTTCTTT. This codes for CATSGYMNTEAFF.

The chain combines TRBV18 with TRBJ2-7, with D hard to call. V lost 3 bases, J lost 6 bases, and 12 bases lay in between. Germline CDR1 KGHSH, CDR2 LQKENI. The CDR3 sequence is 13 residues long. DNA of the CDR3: TGTGCCAGCTCACCCGCAATAGGGTTCGAGCAGTACTTC. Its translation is CASSPAIGFEQYF.

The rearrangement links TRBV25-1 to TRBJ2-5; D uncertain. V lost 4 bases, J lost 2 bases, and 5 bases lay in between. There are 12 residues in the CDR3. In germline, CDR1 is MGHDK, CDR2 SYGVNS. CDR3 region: CASSAVQETQYF. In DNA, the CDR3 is TGTGCCAGCAGTGCCGTACAAGAGACCCAGTACTTC.

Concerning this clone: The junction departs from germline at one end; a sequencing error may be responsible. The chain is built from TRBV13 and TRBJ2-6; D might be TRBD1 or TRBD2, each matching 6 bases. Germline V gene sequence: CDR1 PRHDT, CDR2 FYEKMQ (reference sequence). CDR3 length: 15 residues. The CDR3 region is CASSIGGTGANVLTF. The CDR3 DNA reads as TGTGCCAGCAGCATAGGGGGGACTGGGGCCAACGTCCTGACTTTC.

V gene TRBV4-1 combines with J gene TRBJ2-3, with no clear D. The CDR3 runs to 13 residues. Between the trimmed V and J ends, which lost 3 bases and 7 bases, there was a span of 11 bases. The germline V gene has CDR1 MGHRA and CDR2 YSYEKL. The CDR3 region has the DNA TGCGCCAGCAGCCATCTAGAGTCAAATACGCAGTATTTT. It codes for CASSHLESNTQYF.

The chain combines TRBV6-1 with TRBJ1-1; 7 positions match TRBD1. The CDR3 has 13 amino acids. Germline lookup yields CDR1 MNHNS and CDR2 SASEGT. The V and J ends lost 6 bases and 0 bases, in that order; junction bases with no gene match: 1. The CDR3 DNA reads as TGTGCCAGCAGACAGGGGCTGAACACTGAAGCTTTCTTT. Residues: CASRQGLNTEAFF.

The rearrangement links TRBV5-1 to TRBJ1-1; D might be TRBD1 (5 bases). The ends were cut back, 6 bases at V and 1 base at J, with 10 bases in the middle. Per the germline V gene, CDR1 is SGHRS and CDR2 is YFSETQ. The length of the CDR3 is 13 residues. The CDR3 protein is CASTRGENTEAFF. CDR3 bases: TGCGCCAGCACCCGAGGGGAGAACACTGAAGCTTTCTTT.

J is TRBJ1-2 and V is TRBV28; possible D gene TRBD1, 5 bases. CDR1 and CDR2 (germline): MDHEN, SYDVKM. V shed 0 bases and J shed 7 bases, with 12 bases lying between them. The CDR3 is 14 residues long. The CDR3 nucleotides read TGTGCCAGCAGTTTATGGGTCCCAGGGAGTGGCTACACCTTC. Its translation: CASSLWVPGSGYTF.

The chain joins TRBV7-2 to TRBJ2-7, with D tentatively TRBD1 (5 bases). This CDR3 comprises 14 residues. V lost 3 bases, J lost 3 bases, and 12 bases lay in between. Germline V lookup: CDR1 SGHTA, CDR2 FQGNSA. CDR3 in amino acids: CASSLGRANYEQYF. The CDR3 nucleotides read TGTGCCAGCAGCTTGGGCAGGGCGAACTACGAGCAGTACTTC.

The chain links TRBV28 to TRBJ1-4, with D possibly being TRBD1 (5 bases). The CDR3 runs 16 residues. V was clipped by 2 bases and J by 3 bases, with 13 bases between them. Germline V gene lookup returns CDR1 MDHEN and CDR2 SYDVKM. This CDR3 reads CASSLPTGGANEKLFF. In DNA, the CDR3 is TGTGCCAGCAGTTTACCTACAGGAGGGGCTAATGAAAAACTGTTTTTT. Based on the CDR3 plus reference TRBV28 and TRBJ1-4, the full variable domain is DVKVTQSSRYLVKRTGEKVFLECVQDMDHENMFWYRQDPGLGLRLIYFSYDVKMKEKGDIPEGYSVSREKKERFSLILESASTNQTSMYLCASSLPTGGANEKLFFGSGTQLSVL.

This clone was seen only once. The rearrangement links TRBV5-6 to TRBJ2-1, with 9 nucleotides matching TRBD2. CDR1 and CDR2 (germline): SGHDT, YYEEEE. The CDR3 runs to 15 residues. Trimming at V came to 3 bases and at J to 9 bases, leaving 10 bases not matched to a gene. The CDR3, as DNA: TGTGCCAGCAGCTCACCGCGGGAGGGCCGTGGTGAGCAGTTCTTC. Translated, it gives CASSSPREGRGEQFF.

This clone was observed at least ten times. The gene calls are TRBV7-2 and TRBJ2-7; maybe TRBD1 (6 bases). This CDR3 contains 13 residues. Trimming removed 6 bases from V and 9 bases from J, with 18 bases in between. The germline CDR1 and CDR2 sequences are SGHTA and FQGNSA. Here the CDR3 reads CASRPRTVLAQYF. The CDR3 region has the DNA TGTGCCAGCAGGCCTAGGACAGTTTTGGCGCAGTACTTC.

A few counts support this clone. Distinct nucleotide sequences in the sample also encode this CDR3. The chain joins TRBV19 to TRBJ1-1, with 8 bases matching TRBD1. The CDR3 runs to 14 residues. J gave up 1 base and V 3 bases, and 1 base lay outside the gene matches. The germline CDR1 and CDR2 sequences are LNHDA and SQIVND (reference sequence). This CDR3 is CASSIRGQNTEAFF. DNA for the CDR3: TGTGCCAGTAGTATCAGGGGGCAGAACACTGAAGCTTTCTTT.

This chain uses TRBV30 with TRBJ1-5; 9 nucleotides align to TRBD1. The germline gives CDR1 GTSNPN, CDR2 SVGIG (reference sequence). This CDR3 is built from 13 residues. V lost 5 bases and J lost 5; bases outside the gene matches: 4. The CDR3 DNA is TGTGCCTGGGCAACAGGGGGCGATCAGCCCCAGCATTTT. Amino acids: CAWATGGDQPQHF.

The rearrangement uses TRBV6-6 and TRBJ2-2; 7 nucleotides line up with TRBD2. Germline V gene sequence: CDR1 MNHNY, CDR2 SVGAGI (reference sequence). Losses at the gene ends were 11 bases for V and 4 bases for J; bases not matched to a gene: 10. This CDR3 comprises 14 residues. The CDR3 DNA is TGTGCCGGCCGCGTAACGGGGGGCACCGGGGAGCTGTTTTTT. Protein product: CAGRVTGGTGELFF.

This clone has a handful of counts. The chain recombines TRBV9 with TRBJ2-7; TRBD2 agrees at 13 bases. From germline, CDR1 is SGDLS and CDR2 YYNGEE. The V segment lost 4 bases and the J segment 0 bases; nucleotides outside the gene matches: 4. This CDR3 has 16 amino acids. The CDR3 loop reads CASSPGTSGISYEQYF. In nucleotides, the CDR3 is TGTGCCAGCAGCCCCGGGACTAGCGGGATCTCCTACGAGCAGTACTTC.